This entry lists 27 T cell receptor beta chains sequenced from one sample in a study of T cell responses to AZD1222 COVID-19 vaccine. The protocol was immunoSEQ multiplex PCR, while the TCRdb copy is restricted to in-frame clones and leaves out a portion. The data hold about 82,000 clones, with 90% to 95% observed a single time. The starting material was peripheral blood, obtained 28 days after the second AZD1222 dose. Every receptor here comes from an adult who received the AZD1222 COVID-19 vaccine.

CDR3 sequence: CASSGNYGYTF. CDR3 coding DNA: TGTGCCAGCAGTGGGAACTATGGCTACACCTTC. V usage is TRBV28 and J usage is TRBJ1-2, with no clear D. The germline V gene encodes CDR1 MDHEN and CDR2 SYDVKM. V lost 5 bases, J lost 2 bases, and 3 bases lay in between. CDR3 length: 11 amino acids.

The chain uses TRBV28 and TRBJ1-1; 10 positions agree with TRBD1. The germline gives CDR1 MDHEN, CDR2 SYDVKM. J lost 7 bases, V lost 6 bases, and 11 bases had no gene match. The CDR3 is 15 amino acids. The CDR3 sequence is CASRPGQGGNFEAFF. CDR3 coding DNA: TGTGCCAGCAGACCAGGACAGGGGGGGAATTTTGAAGCTTTCTTT. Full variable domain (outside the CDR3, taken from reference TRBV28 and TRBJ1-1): DVKVTQSSRYLVKRTGEKVFLECVQDMDHENMFWYRQDPGLGLRLIYFSYDVKMKEKGDIPEGYSVSREKKERFSLILESASTNQTSMYLCASRPGQGGNFEAFFGQGTRLTVV.

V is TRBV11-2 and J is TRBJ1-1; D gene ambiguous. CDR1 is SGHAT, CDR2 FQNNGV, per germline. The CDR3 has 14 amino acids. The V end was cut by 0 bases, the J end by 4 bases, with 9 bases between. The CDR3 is CASSLEAFVTEAFF. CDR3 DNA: TGTGCCAGCAGCTTAGAGGCGTTCGTCACTGAAGCTTTCTTT. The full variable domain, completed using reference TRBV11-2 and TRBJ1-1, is EAGVAQSPRYKIIEKRQSVAFWCNPISGHATLYWYQQILGQGPKLLIQFQNNGVVDDSQLPKDRFSAERLKGVDSTLKIQPAKLEDSAVYLCASSLEAFVTEAFFGQGTRLTVV.

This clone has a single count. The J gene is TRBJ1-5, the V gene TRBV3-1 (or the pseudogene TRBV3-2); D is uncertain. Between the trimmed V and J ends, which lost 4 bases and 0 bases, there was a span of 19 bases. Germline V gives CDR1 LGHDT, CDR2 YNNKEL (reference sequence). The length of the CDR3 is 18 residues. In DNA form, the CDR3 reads TGTGCCAGCAGCCCATCTCGTCGGGGAAACCATAGCAATCAGCCCCAGCATTTT. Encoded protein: CASSPSRRGNHSNQPQHF.

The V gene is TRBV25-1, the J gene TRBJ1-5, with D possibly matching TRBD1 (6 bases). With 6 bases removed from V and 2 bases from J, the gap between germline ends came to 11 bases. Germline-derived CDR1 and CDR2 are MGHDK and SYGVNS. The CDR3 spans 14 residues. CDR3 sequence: CASRQGNGNQPQHF. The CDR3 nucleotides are TGTGCCAGCAGACAGGGTAACGGCAATCAGCCCCAGCATTTT.

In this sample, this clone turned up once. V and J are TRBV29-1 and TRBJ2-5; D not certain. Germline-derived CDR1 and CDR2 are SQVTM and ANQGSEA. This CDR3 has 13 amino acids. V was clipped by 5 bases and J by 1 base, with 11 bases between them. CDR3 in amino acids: CSVFSPIQETQYF. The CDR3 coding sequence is TGCAGCGTTTTCTCTCCCATCCAAGAGACCCAGTACTTC. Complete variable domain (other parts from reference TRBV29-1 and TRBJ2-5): SAVISQKPSRDICQRGTSLTIQCQVDSQVTMMFWYRQQPGQSLTLIATANQGSEATYESGFVIDKFPISRPNLTFSTLTVSNMSPEDSSIYLCSVFSPIQETQYFGPGTRLLVL.

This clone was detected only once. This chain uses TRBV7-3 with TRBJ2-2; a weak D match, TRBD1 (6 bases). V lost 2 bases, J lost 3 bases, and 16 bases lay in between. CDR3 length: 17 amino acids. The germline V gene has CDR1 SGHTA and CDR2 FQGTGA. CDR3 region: CASSLVGAPRDTGELFF. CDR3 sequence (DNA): TGTGCCAGCAGCTTAGTGGGGGCTCCCCGAGACACCGGGGAGCTGTTTTTT. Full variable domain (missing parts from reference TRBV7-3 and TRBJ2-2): GAGVSQTPSNKVTEKGKYVELRCDPISGHTALYWYRQSLGQGPEFLIYFQGTGAADDSGLPNDRFFAVRPEGSVSTLKIQRTERGDSAVYLCASSLVGAPRDTGELFFGEGSRLTVL.

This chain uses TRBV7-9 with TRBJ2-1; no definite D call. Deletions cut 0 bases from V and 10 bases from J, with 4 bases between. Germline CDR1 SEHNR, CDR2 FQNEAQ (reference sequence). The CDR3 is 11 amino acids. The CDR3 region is CASSLAGEQFF. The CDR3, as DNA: TGTGCCAGCAGCTTAGCAGGGGAGCAGTTCTTC. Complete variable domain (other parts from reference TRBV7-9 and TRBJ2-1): DTGVSQNPRHKITKRGQNVTFRCDPISEHNRLYWYRQTLGQGPEFLTYFQNEAQLEKSRLLSDRFSAERPKGSFSTLEIQRTEQGDSAMYLCASSLAGEQFFGPGTRLTVL.

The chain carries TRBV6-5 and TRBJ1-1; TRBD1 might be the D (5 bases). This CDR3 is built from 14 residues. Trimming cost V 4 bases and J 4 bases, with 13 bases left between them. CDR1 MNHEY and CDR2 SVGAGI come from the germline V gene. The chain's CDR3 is CASSSTSRVTEAFF. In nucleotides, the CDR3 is TGTGCCAGCAGTTCCACCAGCAGGGTCACTGAAGCTTTCTTT.

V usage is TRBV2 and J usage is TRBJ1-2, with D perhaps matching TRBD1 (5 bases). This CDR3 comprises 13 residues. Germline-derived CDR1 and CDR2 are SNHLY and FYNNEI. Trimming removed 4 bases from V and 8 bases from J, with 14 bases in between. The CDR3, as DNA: TGTGCCAGCAGTGGTCGGGGGTTGGGAGGCTACACCTTC. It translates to CASSGRGLGGYTF.

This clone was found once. The CDR3 bases are TGTGCCAGCAGTTTCTTTGGTCGAGCTGGGGTCACTGAAGCTTTCTTT. This codes for CASSFFGRAGVTEAFF. The chain combines TRBV28 with TRBJ1-1, with D hard to call. This CDR3 contains 16 residues. From germline, CDR1 is MDHEN and CDR2 SYDVKM. V was clipped by 3 bases and J by 4 bases, with 18 bases between them. Full variable domain (remainder filled in from reference TRBV28 and TRBJ1-1): DVKVTQSSRYLVKRTGEKVFLECVQDMDHENMFWYRQDPGLGLRLIYFSYDVKMKEKGDIPEGYSVSREKKERFSLILESASTNQTSMYLCASSFFGRAGVTEAFFGQGTRLTVV.

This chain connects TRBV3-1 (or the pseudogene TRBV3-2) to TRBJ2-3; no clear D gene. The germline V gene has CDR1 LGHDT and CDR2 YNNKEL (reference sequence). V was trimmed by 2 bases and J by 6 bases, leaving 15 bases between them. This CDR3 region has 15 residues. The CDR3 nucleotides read TGTGCCAGCAGCCAAACCCCCGGGCCTCAGGATACGCAGTATTTT. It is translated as CASSQTPGPQDTQYF.

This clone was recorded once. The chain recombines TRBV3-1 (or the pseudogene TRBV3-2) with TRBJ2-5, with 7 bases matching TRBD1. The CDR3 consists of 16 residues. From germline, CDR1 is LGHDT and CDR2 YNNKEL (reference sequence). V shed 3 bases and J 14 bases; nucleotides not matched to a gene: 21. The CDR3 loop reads CASSHAGTVPPGDAYF. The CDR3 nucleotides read TGTGCCAGCAGCCATGCCGGGACAGTCCCTCCAGGGGATGCTTACTTC.

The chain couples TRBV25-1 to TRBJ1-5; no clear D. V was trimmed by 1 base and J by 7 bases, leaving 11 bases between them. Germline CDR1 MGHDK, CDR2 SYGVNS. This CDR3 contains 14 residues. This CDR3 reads CASSEFGSEQPQHF. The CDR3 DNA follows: TGTGCCAGCAGTGAATTCGGATCGGAGCAGCCCCAGCATTTT.

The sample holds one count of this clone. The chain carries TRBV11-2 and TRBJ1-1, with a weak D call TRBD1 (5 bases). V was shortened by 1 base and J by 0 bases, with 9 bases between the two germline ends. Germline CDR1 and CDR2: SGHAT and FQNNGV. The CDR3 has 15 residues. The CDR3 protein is CASSLVGGVNTEAFF. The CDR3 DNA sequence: TGTGCCAGCAGCTTAGTCGGGGGGGTGAACACTGAAGCTTTCTTT.

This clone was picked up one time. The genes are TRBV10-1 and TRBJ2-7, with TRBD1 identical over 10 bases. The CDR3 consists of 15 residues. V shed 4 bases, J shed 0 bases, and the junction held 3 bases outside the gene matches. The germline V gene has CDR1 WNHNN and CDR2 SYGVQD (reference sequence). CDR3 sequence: CASSVDRGHSYEQYF. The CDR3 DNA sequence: TGCGCCAGCAGTGTTGACAGGGGGCACTCCTACGAGCAGTACTTC.

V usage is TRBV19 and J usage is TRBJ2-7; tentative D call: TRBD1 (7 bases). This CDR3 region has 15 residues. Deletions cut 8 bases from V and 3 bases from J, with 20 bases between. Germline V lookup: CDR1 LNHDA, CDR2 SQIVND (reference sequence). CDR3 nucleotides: TGTGCCAGTTGCCCCCAGGGGGGCCGGGGCTACGAGCAGTACTTC. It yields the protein CASCPQGGRGYEQYF. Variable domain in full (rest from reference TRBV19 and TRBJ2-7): DGGITQSPKYLFRKEGQNVTLSCEQNLNHDAMYWYRQDPGQGLRLIYYSQIVNDFQKGDIAEGYSVSREKKESFPLTVTSAQKNPTAFYLCASCPQGGRGYEQYFGPGTRLTVT.

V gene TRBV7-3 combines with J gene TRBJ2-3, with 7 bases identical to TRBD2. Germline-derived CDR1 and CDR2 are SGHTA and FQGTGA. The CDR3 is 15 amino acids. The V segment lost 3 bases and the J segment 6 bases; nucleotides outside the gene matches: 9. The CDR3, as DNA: TGTGCCAGCAGCTTGGGTCGCGGGAGTCGGGATACGCAGTATTTT. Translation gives CASSLGRGSRDTQYF.

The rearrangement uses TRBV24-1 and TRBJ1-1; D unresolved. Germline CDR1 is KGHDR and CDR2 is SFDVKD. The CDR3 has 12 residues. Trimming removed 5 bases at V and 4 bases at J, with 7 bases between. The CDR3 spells CATSVTSTEAFF. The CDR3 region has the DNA TGTGCCACCAGTGTGACATCCACTGAAGCTTTCTTT.

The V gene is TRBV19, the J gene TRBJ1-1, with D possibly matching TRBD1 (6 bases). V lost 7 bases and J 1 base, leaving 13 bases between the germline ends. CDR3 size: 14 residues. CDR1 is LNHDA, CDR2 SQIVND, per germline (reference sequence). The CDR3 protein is CASTRGRGNTEAFF. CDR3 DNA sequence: TGTGCCAGTACCAGGGGTCGGGGGAACACTGAAGCTTTCTTT.

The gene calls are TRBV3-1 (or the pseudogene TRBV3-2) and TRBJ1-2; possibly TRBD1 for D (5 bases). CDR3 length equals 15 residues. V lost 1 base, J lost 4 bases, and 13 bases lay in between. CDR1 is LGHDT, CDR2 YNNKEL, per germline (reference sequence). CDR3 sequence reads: CASSQGADIGYGYTF. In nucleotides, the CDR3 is TGTGCCAGCAGCCAAGGGGCGGACATCGGCTATGGCTACACCTTC.

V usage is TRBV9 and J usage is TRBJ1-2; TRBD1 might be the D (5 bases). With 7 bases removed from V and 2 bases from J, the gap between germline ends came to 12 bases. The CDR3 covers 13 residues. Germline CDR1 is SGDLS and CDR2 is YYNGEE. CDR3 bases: TGTGCCAGCGGACACTGGGGAAACTATGGCTACACCTTC. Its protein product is CASGHWGNYGYTF.

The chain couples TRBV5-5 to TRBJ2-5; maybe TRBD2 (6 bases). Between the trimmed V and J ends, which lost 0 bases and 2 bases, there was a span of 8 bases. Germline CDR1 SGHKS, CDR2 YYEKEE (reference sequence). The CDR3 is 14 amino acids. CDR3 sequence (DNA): TGTGCCAGCAGCTTGGGGGACTGGCAAGAGACCCAGTACTTC. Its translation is CASSLGDWQETQYF.

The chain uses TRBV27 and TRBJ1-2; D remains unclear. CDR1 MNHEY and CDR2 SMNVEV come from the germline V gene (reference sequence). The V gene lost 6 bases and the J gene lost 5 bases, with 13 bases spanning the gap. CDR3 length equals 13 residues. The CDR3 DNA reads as TGTGCCAGCAGCCGGAGCCGAGCATATGGCTACACCTTC. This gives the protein CASSRSRAYGYTF.

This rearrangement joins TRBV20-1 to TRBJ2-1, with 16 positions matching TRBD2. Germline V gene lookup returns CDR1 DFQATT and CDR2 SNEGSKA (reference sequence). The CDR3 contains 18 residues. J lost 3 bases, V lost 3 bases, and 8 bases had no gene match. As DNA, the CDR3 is TGCAGTGCTAGTGCTCAGGGACTAGCGGGGGGGCGCTACAATGAGCAGTTCTTC. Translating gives CSASAQGLAGGRYNEQFF.

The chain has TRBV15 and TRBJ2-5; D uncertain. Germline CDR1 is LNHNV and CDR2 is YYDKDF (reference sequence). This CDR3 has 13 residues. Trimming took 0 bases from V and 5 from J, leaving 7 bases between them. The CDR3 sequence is CATSRDGSETQYF. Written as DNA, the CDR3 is TGTGCCACCAGCAGAGATGGCAGTGAGACCCAGTACTTC.

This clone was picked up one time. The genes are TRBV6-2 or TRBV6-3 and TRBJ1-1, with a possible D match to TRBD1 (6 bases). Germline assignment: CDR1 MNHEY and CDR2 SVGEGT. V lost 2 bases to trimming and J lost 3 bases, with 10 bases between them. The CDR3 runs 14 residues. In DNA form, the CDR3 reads TGTGCCAGCAGTTACGACAGGACGTACACTGAAGCTTTCTTT. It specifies CASSYDRTYTEAFF.